The next 32 T cell receptor beta chains were all read from a single sample in a study of blood T cell repertoires in COVID-19. TCRdb's table, derived via immunoSEQ multiplex PCR, lists solely in-frame clones and lacks some. The table records roughly 150,000 clones, 87% of them present only once. Sequenced material: peripheral blood. The source of these receptors is a human donor in a cohort sampled during active COVID-19.

CDR3 nucleotides: TGCGCCAGCAGCTTGAATGCGGGGGGGCCCGGAGAGACCCAGTACTTC. It encodes CASSLNAGGPGETQYF. The chain is built from TRBV5-1 and TRBJ2-5; TRBD2 matches at 9 bases. This CDR3 region has 16 residues. CDR1 SGHRS and CDR2 YFSETQ come from the germline V gene. V lost 1 base and J lost 4; bases outside the gene matches: 8. The variable domain in full, completed from reference TRBV5-1 and TRBJ2-5, reads KAGVTQTPRYLIKTRGQQVTLSCSPISGHRSVSWYQQTPGQGLQFLFEYFSETQRNKGNFPGRFSGRQFSNSRSEMNVSTLELGDSALYLCASSLNAGGPGETQYFGPGTRLLVL.

J is TRBJ2-4 and V is TRBV7-8; unclear D gene. The CDR3 runs 15 residues. The ends were cut back, 5 bases at V and 0 bases at J, with 11 bases in the middle. The V gene's germline CDR1 is SGHVS and CDR2 FQNEAQ. This chain's CDR3 is CASSQNTLAKNIQYF. The DNA for the CDR3 is TGTGCCAGCAGCCAGAATACTCTAGCCAAAAACATTCAGTACTTC. The variable domain in full, completed from reference TRBV7-8 and TRBJ2-4, reads GAGVSQSPRYKVAKRGQDVALRCDPISGHVSLFWYQQALGQGPEFLTYFQNEAQLDKSGLPSDRFFAERPEGSVSTLKIQRTQQEDSAVYLCASSQNTLAKNIQYFGAGTRLSVL.

V gene TRBV6-2 or TRBV6-3 combines with J gene TRBJ2-5; 7 nucleotides match TRBD2. J lost 3 bases, V lost 4 bases, and 5 bases had no gene match. Per germline, CDR1 MNHEY and CDR2 SVGEGT. There are 14 residues in the CDR3. The chain's CDR3 is CASSWASGKETQYF. In DNA form, the CDR3 reads TGTGCCAGCAGTTGGGCTAGCGGTAAAGAGACCCAGTACTTC.

CDR3 in amino acids: CASSLRLAGANEQFF. CDR3 nucleotide sequence: TGTGCCAGCAGCTTAAGACTAGCGGGAGCCAATGAGCAGTTCTTC. This rearrangement joins TRBV7-6 to TRBJ2-1; 12 positions agree with TRBD2. V gave up 2 bases and J gave up 6 bases; unmatched junction bases: 2. This CDR3 is built from 15 residues. The V gene's germline CDR1 is SGHVS and CDR2 FNYEAQ.

The chain employs TRBV6-2 or TRBV6-3 and TRBJ2-1, with TRBD1 matching 8 bases. In germline, CDR1 is MNHEY, CDR2 SVGEGT. Trimming removed 4 bases from V and 8 bases from J; junction bases left unmatched: 13. The CDR3 totals 16 residues. The CDR3 loop reads CASSFHQGAGLDEQFF. The CDR3 DNA reads TGTGCCAGCAGTTTCCATCAGGGGGCCGGTCTGGATGAGCAGTTCTTC.

Only one count was recorded for this clone. This chain's CDR3 is CASSSRTSGNLYEQYF. The CDR3 DNA reads as TGTGCCAGCAGTTCCCGGACTAGCGGAAACCTCTACGAGCAGTACTTC. The chain joins TRBV27 to TRBJ2-7, with 10 nucleotides matching TRBD2. In germline, CDR1 is MNHEY, CDR2 SMNVEV (reference sequence). J gave up 3 bases and V 4 bases, and 9 bases lay outside the gene matches. The length of the CDR3 is 16 residues.

This rearrangement joins TRBV10-3 to TRBJ1-6; possible D gene TRBD1, 6 bases. The CDR3 is made up of 16 amino acids. V was trimmed by 6 bases and J by 4 bases, leaving 16 bases between them. CDR1 is ENHRY and CDR2 is SYGVKD in the germline V gene. The DNA of the CDR3 is TGTGCCATCAGCTCGTCCGGGACATGGTATAATTCACCCCTCCACTTT. Protein sequence: CAISSSGTWYNSPLHF.

In this sample, this clone turned up once. This chain links TRBV28 with TRBJ1-1; D is possibly TRBD1 (5 bases). Germline V lookup: CDR1 MDHEN, CDR2 SYDVKM. There are 13 residues in the CDR3. Deletions cut 2 bases from V and 7 bases from J, with 11 bases between. The CDR3 DNA follows: TGTGCCAGCAGTTTACCGACAGTTGGTGAAGCTTTCTTT. It encodes CASSLPTVGEAFF. The full variable domain, with the rest looked up from reference TRBV28 and TRBJ1-1, is DVKVTQSSRYLVKRTGEKVFLECVQDMDHENMFWYRQDPGLGLRLIYFSYDVKMKEKGDIPEGYSVSREKKERFSLILESASTNQTSMYLCASSLPTVGEAFFGQGTRLTVV.

This clone appeared once. The chain combines TRBV6-2 or TRBV6-3 with TRBJ2-7, with D possibly being TRBD1 (5 bases). V was trimmed by 1 base and J by 4 bases, leaving 11 bases between them. This CDR3 is built from 14 residues. Germline CDR1 and CDR2: MNHEY and SVGEGT. This chain's CDR3 is CASSYLQGRYEQYF. The CDR3, as DNA: TGTGCCAGCAGTTACTTGCAGGGAAGGTACGAGCAGTACTTC.

The rearrangement joins TRBV7-2 to TRBJ2-2, with 8 positions matching TRBD2. The CDR3 extends over 15 amino acids. Germline V CDR1 and CDR2: SGHTA, FQGNSA. J gave up 7 bases and V 4 bases, and 8 bases lay outside the gene matches. CDR3 sequence reads: CASSWSGGLGGELFF. The CDR3 region has the DNA TGTGCCAGCAGCTGGTCGGGGGGGCTCGGCGGGGAGCTGTTTTTT.

The rearrangement uses TRBV19 and TRBJ2-7, with a weak D call TRBD1 (5 bases). Germline V gene data show CDR1 as LNHDA and CDR2 as SQIVND (reference sequence). With 4 bases removed from V and 2 bases from J, the gap between germline ends came to 15 bases. The CDR3 loop spans 15 amino acids. The CDR3 loop is CASSTTASSPYEQYF. The CDR3 bases are TGTGCCAGTAGTACGACAGCCTCCAGCCCCTACGAGCAGTACTTC.

The chain carries TRBV11-3 and TRBJ2-7; 8 positions agree with TRBD2. The V gene end was trimmed by 1 base and the J gene end by 5 bases; junction bases not matched to a gene: 7. The germline V gene has CDR1 SGHNT and CDR2 YENEEA. This CDR3 has 15 amino acids. The CDR3 loop is CASSLGGTRGNEQYF. CDR3 nucleotide sequence: TGTGCCAGCAGCTTAGGAGGGACTAGAGGAAACGAGCAGTACTTC.

A few counts support this clone. The chain recombines TRBV5-4 with TRBJ2-7, with 7 positions matching TRBD2. CDR3 length equals 14 residues. Germline CDR1 is SGHNT and CDR2 is YYREEE (reference sequence). The V and J ends lost 2 bases and 6 bases, in that order; junction bases with no gene match: 8. The CDR3 here is CASSFGGREGEQYF. CDR3 nucleotides: TGTGCCAGCAGCTTCGGCGGGAGAGAGGGCGAGCAGTACTTC.

This clone came up a few times. This chain links TRBV3-1 (or the pseudogene TRBV3-2) with TRBJ2-2, with TRBD2 identical over 9 bases. V was clipped by 5 bases and J by 7 bases; unmatched bases: 17. Germline CDR1 reads LGHDT; CDR2 reads YNNKEL (reference sequence). The CDR3 consists of 18 residues. The CDR3 reads CASSNRPFAGGHIGELFF. CDR3 DNA: TGTGCCAGCAGCAATCGACCTTTCGCGGGGGGGCATATCGGGGAGCTGTTTTTT.

V usage is TRBV27 and J usage is TRBJ2-7, with 12 nucleotides matching TRBD1. Per germline, CDR1 MNHEY and CDR2 SMNVEV (reference sequence). J was trimmed by 4 bases and V by 4 bases; bases with no gene match: 5. This CDR3 region has 15 residues. The chain's CDR3 is CASSSWDRGQYEQYF. The DNA for the CDR3 is TGTGCCAGCAGTTCCTGGGACAGGGGGCAGTACGAGCAGTACTTC.

The chain carries TRBV2 and TRBJ1-3, with 7 bases that match TRBD1. Germline trimming cut 6 bases from V and 4 bases from J; bases unmatched to any gene: 9. There are 15 residues in the CDR3. Germline V gene lookup returns CDR1 SNHLY and CDR2 FYNNEI. CDR3 coding DNA: TGTGCCAGCAGGCCTATGACAGGGAACGGAAACACCATATATTTT. Translating gives CASRPMTGNGNTIYF.

This sequence joins TRBV28 and TRBJ1-5; D is perhaps TRBD1 (6 bases). Trimming took off 3 bases at V and 5 bases at J, with 8 bases between the two ends. In germline, CDR1 is MDHEN, CDR2 SYDVKM. This CDR3 spans 13 amino acids. The CDR3 protein is CASSFRGDQPQHF. The CDR3 DNA reads as TGTGCCAGCAGTTTCAGGGGAGATCAGCCCCAGCATTTT.

The genes are TRBV24-1 and TRBJ2-1, with 10 nucleotides matching TRBD2. In germline, CDR1 is KGHDR, CDR2 SFDVKD. J was trimmed by 1 base and V by 5 bases; bases with no gene match: 13. The CDR3 totals 19 residues. CDR3 loop: CATSGHSGRNLPSYNEQFF. CDR3 bases: TGTGCCACCAGTGGTCATAGCGGGAGGAACCTTCCATCCTACAATGAGCAGTTCTTC.

This chain links TRBV24-1 with TRBJ2-3, with 9 bases fitting TRBD1. This CDR3 spans 15 amino acids. Germline loops: CDR1 KGHDR, CDR2 SFDVKD. V was pared by 5 bases and J by 3 bases, with 5 bases of the junction left unmatched. In DNA form, the CDR3 reads TGTGCCACCAGTGGTGGGGACAGGGCTACAGATACGCAGTATTTT. Translating gives CATSGGDRATDTQYF.

The V call is TRBV15, the J call TRBJ2-1; 10 bases align to TRBD1. Germline V lookup: CDR1 LNHNV, CDR2 YYDKDF (reference sequence). The CDR3 has 18 amino acids. V dropped 0 bases and J dropped 10; count of bases not matched to a gene: 15. The CDR3 is CATSRDRRGTGEGVEQFF. The CDR3 nucleotides read TGTGCCACCAGCAGAGATCGGCGAGGGACAGGGGAAGGGGTCGAGCAGTTCTTC.

Note on this clone: Distinct nucleotide sequences in the sample also encode this CDR3. V usage is TRBV19 and J usage is TRBJ1-2; D is undetermined. From germline, CDR1 is LNHDA and CDR2 SQIVND (reference sequence). The CDR3 has 13 residues. V gave up 0 bases and J gave up 3 bases, with 5 bases separating them. CDR3 region: CASSIDRDYGYTF. The DNA of the CDR3 is TGTGCCAGTAGTATAGATCGGGACTATGGCTACACCTTC. Full variable domain (rest looked up from reference TRBV19 and TRBJ1-2): DGGITQSPKYLFRKEGQNVTLSCEQNLNHDAMYWYRQDPGQGLRLIYYSQIVNDFQKGDIAEGYSVSREKKESFPLTVTSAQKNPTAFYLCASSIDRDYGYTFGSGTRLTVV.

V gene TRBV7-2 combines with J gene TRBJ2-3, with 7 bases fitting TRBD2. The CDR3 runs to 15 residues. The ends lost 5 bases at V and 5 bases at J; junction bases unmatched: 10. Per the germline V gene, CDR1 is SGHTA and CDR2 is FQGNSA. The CDR3, as DNA: TGTGCCAGCAGCCCGCCAGGGAGGGGAGAAGATACGCAGTATTTT. Its translation is CASSPPGRGEDTQYF.

This sequence joins TRBV10-2 and TRBJ2-7, with D tentatively TRBD2 (5 bases). Germline V gives CDR1 WSHSY, CDR2 SAAADI. The CDR3 consists of 13 residues. The V end lost 2 bases, the J end lost 1 base, and 6 bases lay between the germline ends. CDR3 protein: CASSEGRSYEQYF. CDR3 DNA: TGCGCCAGCAGTGAGGGGAGATCCTACGAGCAGTACTTC.

This rearrangement joins TRBV28 to TRBJ2-1, with TRBD1 as a possible D gene (5 bases). This CDR3 has 16 residues. Germline CDR1 MDHEN, CDR2 SYDVKM. Trimming left V 7 bases short and J 0 bases short, with 16 bases between. In DNA form, the CDR3 reads TGTGCCAGCACAGAGCTCAGGGAAAGCTCCTACAATGAGCAGTTCTTC. Its protein product is CASTELRESSYNEQFF.

The CDR3 nucleotides read TGTGCCAGCAGCTTCAGGTTTCCGAACACTGAAGCTTTCTTT. Encoded protein: CASSFRFPNTEAFF. The chain has TRBV7-8 and TRBJ1-1; D remains unclear. The V end was cut by 3 bases, the J end by 1 base, with 9 bases between. The CDR3 contains 14 residues. CDR1 and CDR2 (germline): SGHVS, FQNEAQ.

This clone was seen only once. The chain has TRBV27 and TRBJ1-2, with 9 bases that match TRBD1. The CDR3 is 16 amino acids. V shed 2 bases, J shed 4 bases, and the junction held 8 bases outside the gene matches. CDR1 and CDR2 from the germline V gene are MNHEY and SMNVEV (reference sequence). The chain's CDR3 is CASSLIMGQGIYGYTF. CDR3 in DNA: TGTGCCAGCAGTTTAATCATGGGACAGGGAATCTATGGCTACACCTTC.

V gene TRBV28 combines with J gene TRBJ2-1, with 9 nucleotides matching TRBD1. The CDR3 runs to 15 residues. The junction had 13 bases not matched to a gene; V was cut back by 6 bases and J by 10 bases. The germline gives CDR1 MDHEN, CDR2 SYDVKM. The CDR3 loop reads CASSSEGDRAPEQFF. The CDR3, as DNA: TGTGCCAGCAGCTCGGAAGGGGACAGGGCGCCGGAGCAGTTCTTC. Drawing the rest from reference TRBV28 and TRBJ2-1, the complete variable domain is DVKVTQSSRYLVKRTGEKVFLECVQDMDHENMFWYRQDPGLGLRLIYFSYDVKMKEKGDIPEGYSVSREKKERFSLILESASTNQTSMYLCASSSEGDRAPEQFFGPGTRLTVL.

The rearrangement links TRBV30 to TRBJ1-3; 9 bases agree with TRBD1. CDR1 is GTSNPN, CDR2 SVGIG, per germline (reference sequence). The CDR3 covers 13 residues. Trimming cost V 1 base and J 11 bases; bases outside gene matches: 6. CDR3 in DNA: TGTGCCTGGAGTGGGACAGGGGCCCGACCCATATATTTT. Amino acids: CAWSGTGARPIYF. Together with reference TRBV30 and TRBJ1-3, the CDR3 gives the full variable domain: SQTIHQWPATLVQPVGSPLSLECTVEGTSNPNLYWYRQAAGRGLQLLFYSVGIGQISSEVPQNLSASRPQDRQFILSSKKLLLSDSGFYLCAWSGTGARPIYFGEGSWLTVV.

As DNA, the CDR3 is TGTGCCAGCTCCCCATGGACTGGGCAGCCCCAGCATTTT. It is translated as CASSPWTGQPQHF. The chain couples TRBV18 to TRBJ1-5; D remains ambiguous. V lost 6 bases and J 7 bases, leaving 13 bases between the germline ends. Germline-derived CDR1 and CDR2 are KGHSH and LQKENI. CDR3 length: 13 amino acids.

The chain uses TRBV2 and TRBJ1-6; unclear D gene. This CDR3 contains 12 residues. From germline, CDR1 is SNHLY and CDR2 FYNNEI. V lost 7 bases and J 8 bases, leaving 9 bases between the germline ends. CDR3 sequence reads: CASNADDSPLHF. The CDR3, as DNA: TGTGCCAGCAACGCAGATGATTCACCCCTCCACTTT.

The chain uses TRBV21-1 and TRBJ1-1; TRBD1, the table's D call, was not compared with the DNA. TRBV21-1 is marked as a pseudogene. This CDR3 region has 18 residues. CDR3 bases: TGTGCCAGCAGCCGGTACCGCAGGGGGCTAGGAGGGAACACTGAAGCTTTCTTT. Translation gives CASSRYRRGLGGNTEAFF.

V gene TRBV11-3 combines with J gene TRBJ1-1, with a weak D call TRBD1 (6 bases). Germline CDR1 and CDR2: SGHNT and YENEEA. V dropped 3 bases and J dropped 1 base, with 12 bases sitting between them. This CDR3 is 15 amino acids long. This chain's CDR3 is CASSLTGQSNTEAFF. CDR3 DNA: TGTGCCAGCAGCTTGACAGGTCAATCGAACACTGAAGCTTTCTTT.